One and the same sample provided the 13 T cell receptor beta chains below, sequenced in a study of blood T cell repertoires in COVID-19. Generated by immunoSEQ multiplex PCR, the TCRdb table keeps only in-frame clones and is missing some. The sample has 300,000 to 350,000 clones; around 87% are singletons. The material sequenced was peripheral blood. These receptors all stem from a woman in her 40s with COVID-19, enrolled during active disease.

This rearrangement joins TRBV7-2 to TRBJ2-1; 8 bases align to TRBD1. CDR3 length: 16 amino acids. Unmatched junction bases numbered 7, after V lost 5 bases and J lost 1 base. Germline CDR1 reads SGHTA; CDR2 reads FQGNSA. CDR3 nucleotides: TGTGCCAGCAGCGTCGGCGGACAGGGATCCTACAATGAGCAGTTCTTC. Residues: CASSVGGQGSYNEQFF.

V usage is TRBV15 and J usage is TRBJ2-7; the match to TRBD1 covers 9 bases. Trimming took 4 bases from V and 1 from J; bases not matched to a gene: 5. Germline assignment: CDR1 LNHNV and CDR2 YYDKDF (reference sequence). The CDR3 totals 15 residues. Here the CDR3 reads CATSNTGTGSYEQYF. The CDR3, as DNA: TGTGCCACCAGCAACACCGGGACAGGGTCCTACGAGCAGTACTTC.

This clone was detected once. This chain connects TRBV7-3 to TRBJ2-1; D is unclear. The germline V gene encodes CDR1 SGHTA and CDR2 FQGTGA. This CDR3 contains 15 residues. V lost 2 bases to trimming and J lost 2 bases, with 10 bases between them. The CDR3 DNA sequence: TGTGCCAGCAGCTTAGCCGCTGGCACCTACAATGAGCAGTTCTTC. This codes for CASSLAAGTYNEQFF.

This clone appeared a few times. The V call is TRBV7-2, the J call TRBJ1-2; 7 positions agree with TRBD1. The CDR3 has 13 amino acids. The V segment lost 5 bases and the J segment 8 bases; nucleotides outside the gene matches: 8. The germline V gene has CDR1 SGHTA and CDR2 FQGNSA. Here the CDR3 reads CASSRDSGAGYTF. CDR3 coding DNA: TGTGCCAGCAGCAGGGACAGTGGGGCCGGCTACACCTTC.

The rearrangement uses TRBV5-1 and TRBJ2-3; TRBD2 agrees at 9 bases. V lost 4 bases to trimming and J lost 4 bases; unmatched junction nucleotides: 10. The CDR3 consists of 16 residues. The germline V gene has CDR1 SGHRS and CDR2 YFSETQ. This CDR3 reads CASSLRSGGPSDTQYF. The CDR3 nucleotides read TGCGCCAGCAGCCTCCGTAGCGGGGGTCCTTCAGATACGCAGTATTTT.

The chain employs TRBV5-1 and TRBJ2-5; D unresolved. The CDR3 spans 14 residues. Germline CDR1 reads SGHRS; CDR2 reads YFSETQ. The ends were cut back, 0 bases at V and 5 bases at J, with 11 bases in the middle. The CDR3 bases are TGCGCCAGCAGCTTGGCCTCGGGTATGGAGACCCAGTACTTC. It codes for CASSLASGMETQYF.

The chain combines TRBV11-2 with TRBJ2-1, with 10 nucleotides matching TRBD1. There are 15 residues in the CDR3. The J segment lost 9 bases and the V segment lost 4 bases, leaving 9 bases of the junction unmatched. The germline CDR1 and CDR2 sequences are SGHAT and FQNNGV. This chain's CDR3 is CASSSTGTGAGEQFF. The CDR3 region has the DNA TGTGCCAGCAGCTCTACCGGGACAGGGGCTGGTGAGCAGTTCTTC.

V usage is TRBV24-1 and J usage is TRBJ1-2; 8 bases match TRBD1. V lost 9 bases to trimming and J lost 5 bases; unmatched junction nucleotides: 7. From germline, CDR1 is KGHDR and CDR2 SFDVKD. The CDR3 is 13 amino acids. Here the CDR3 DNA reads TGTGCCACCTCGACAGGGGAATGGTATGGCTACACCTTC. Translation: CATSTGEWYGYTF.

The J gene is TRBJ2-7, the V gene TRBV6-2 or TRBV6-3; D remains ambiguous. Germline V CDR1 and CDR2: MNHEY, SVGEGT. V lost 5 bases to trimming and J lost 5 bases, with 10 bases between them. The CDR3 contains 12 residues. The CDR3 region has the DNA TGTGCCAGCAGTCCGCCTACGAACGAGCAGTACTTC. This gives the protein CASSPPTNEQYF.

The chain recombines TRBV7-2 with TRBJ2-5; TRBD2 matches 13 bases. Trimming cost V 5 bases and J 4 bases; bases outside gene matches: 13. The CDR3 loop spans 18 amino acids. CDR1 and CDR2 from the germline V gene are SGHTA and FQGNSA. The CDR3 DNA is TGTGCCAGCAGCCTCTCCCCTGGACTAGCGGGAGTTCGAGAGACCCAGTACTTC. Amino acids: CASSLSPGLAGVRETQYF.

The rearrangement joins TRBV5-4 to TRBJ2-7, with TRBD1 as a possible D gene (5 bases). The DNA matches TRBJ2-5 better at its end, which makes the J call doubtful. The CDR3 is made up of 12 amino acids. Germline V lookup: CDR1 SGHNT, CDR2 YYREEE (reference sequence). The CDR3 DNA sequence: TGTGCCAGCAGCGCCGACAGTACGACCCAGTACTTC. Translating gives CASSADSTTQYF.

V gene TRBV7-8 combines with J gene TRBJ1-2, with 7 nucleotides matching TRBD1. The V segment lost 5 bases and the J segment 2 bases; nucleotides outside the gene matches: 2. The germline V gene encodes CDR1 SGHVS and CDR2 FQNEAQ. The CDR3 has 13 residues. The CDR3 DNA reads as TGTGCCAGCAGCCGGGACAGCAACTATGGCTACACCTTC. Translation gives CASSRDSNYGYTF.

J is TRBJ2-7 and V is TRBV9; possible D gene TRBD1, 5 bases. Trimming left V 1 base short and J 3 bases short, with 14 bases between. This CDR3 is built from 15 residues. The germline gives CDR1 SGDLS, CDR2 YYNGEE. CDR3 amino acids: CASSVTGLPLYEQYF. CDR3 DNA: TGTGCCAGCAGCGTAACAGGATTACCTCTCTACGAGCAGTACTTC.